This TCR beta chain was found in a study of PD-1 blockade in mismatch repair-deficient tumors. Background on the study: Patients had approximately 13 mismatch repair-deficient cancer types, all previously treated and progressing.

Some clones are missing from TCRdb's copy, which holds only in-frame ones; the method was immunoSEQ multiplex PCR. The repertoire holds tens of thousands of clones, with approximately 89% as singletons. Whole-study results and caveats: Tumor-resident clones, often absent from pretreatment blood, expanded after pembrolizumab and then contracted.

In regard to this clone: Its antigen is currently unknown.

All patients were mismatch repair deficient, assessed by either PCR or immunohistochemistry. The TCR-sequenced patients were a few responders to pembrolizumab. In germline, CDR1 is MNHEY, CDR2 SVGAGI. The CDR3 has 13 residues. V gave up 4 bases and J gave up 4 bases, with 10 bases separating them. The sample here was peripheral blood, taken 52 weeks after starting pembrolizumab. The clonotype was recovered from an adult with mismatch repair-deficient cancer. This chain links TRBV6-5 with TRBJ1-2; D unclear. Here the CDR3 reads CASSSDLAYGYTF. The DNA of the CDR3 is TGTGCCAGCAGTTCCGACTTGGCCTATGGCTACACCTTC.